The clone carrying this TCR beta chain was recorded at least ten times. The V and J ends lost 6 bases and 5 bases, in that order; junction bases with no gene match: 6. Germline lookup yields CDR1 KGHSH and CDR2 LQKENI. CDR3 length equals 14 residues. Time point: patch test 2, 6 weeks after DPC sensitization. The treatment here: therapeutic diphenylcyclopropenone sensitization with weekly scalp DPC. This entry belongs to a study of human T cells and chemical hapten exposure. A single record per CDR3 protein comes from TCRdb applying MiXCR to the RACE reads. The table has some 54,000 distinct CDR3 sequences, around 9.4% seen once.

V is TRBV18 and J is TRBJ2-3, with 9 bases fitting TRBD1. The clonotype was recovered from a woman between 50 and 59 years old with alopecia areata. Some clones in this sample may be carry-over from other donors' samples. Sequencing was performed on whole blood, taken in connection with sensitization to the hapten diphenylcyclopropenone (DPC). CDR3 region: CASSQQGAGDTQYF. In DNA form, the CDR3 reads TGTGCCAGCTCGCAACAGGGGGCTGGAGATACGCAGTATTTT.